These T cell receptor beta chains were read from a single sample in a study of PD-1 and CTLA-4 blockade in melanoma. Only in-frame clones appear in the TCRdb table, and some are missing; sequencing was by immunoSEQ multiplex PCR. The sample consists of more than 25,000 clones, about 89% of them appearing once. The material sequenced was CD8+ T cells from peripheral blood, taken before anti-PD-1 treatment. These receptors originate from a human donor with melanoma. CDR3s include the opening cysteine and the closing phenylalanine or tryptophan. The order of the fields is V gene, D gene, clone size, J gene, CDR3 protein, CDR3 DNA. The D gene is left open where the match is weak. Some rows mark clone size as missing; the rest say once, few, many or name a class of expanded clone.

V: TRBV6-5; D: .; size: .; J: TRBJ2-3; CDR3: CASSYSLEGEQYF; DNA: TGTGCCAGCAGTTACTCGTTAGAGGGGGAGCAGTATTTT
V: TRBV28; D: .; size: .; J: TRBJ2-7; CDR3: CASSSRLSYEQYF; DNA: TGTGCCAGCAGTTCCCGACTCTCGTACGAGCAGTACTTC
V: TRBV24-1; D: .; size: .; J: TRBJ1-2; CDR3: CATSESTGGGYTF; DNA: TGTGCCACCAGTGAGTCGACAGGAGGTGGCTACACCTTC
V: TRBV10-2; D: TRBD2; size: .; J: TRBJ2-1; CDR3: CASGGTIDLEQFF; DNA: TGCGCCAGTGGTGGGACTATAGACCTTGAGCAGTTCTTC
V: TRBV28; D: .; size: .; J: TRBJ2-7; CDR3: CASSSGGYEQYF; DNA: TGTGCCAGCAGTTCCGGGGGCTACGAGCAGTACTTC
V: TRBV5-1; D: .; size: .; J: TRBJ2-2; CDR3: CASCFGESDTGELFF; DNA: TGCGCCAGCTGTTTCGGGGAATCGGACACCGGGGAGCTGTTTTTT
V: TRBV6-1; D: .; size: .; J: TRBJ1-1; CDR3: CASSEFQGPDTEAFF; DNA: TGTGCCAGCAGTGAGTTCCAGGGGCCAGACACTGAAGCTTTCTTT
V: TRBV10-1; D: .; size: .; J: TRBJ1-1; CDR3: CASSNGGGTEAFF; DNA: TGCGCCAGCAGTAATGGGGGTGGAACTGAAGCTTTCTTT
V: TRBV27; D: .; size: few; J: TRBJ2-7; CDR3: CASSLSGDLHYEQYF; DNA: TGTGCCAGCAGTTTATCGGGGGACCTCCATTACGAGCAGTACTTC
V: TRBV7-9; D: .; size: once; J: TRBJ2-2; CDR3: CASSRDTGELFF; DNA: TGTGCCAGCAGCCGGGACACCGGGGAGCTGTTTTTT
V: TRBV7-2; D: .; size: .; J: TRBJ2-7; CDR3: CASSLVYGGSEEQYF; DNA: TGTGCCAGCAGCTTAGTATATGGGGGCTCGGAAGAGCAGTACTTC
V: TRBV15; D: TRBD1; size: .; J: TRBJ1-4; CDR3: CATSRLQGATNEKLFF; DNA: TGTGCCACCAGCAGACTACAGGGGGCAACTAATGAAAAACTGTTTTTT
V: TRBV7-6; D: .; size: .; J: TRBJ2-2; CDR3: CASSSEPTGELFF; DNA: TGTGCCAGCAGTTCTGAACCCACCGGGGAGCTGTTTTTT
V: TRBV7-2; D: .; size: .; J: TRBJ2-7; CDR3: CASSLGTHEQYF; DNA: TGTGCCAGCAGCCTCGGGACCCACGAACAGTACTTC
V: TRBV6-1; D: TRBD1; size: .; J: TRBJ1-6; CDR3: CASSEDRGSGSPLHF; DNA: TGTGCCAGCAGTGAGGACAGGGGGTCTGGTTCACCCCTCCACTTT
V: TRBV10-2; D: .; size: .; J: TRBJ2-7; CDR3: CASSDISYEQYF; DNA: TGCGCCAGCAGTGACATCTCGTACGAGCAGTACTTC
V: TRBV12-3/TRBV12-4; D: TRBD1; size: .; J: TRBJ1-2; CDR3: CASREQGGNGYTF; DNA: TGTGCCAGCAGGGAACAGGGGGGCAATGGCTACACCTTC
V: TRBV9; D: .; size: few; J: TRBJ1-6; CDR3: CASSTGQITNSPLHF; DNA: TGTGCCAGCAGCACGGGCCAAATAACTAATTCACCCCTCCACTTT
V: TRBV12-5; D: .; size: .; J: TRBJ1-1; CDR3: CASGLAPGEAFF; DNA: TGTGCTAGTGGTTTGGCGCCCGGGGAAGCTTTCTTT
V: TRBV6-4; D: .; size: few; J: TRBJ2-1; CDR3: CASSDSGSGSAHEQFF; DNA: TGTGCCAGCAGTGACTCTGGTTCGGGATCTGCCCATGAGCAGTTCTTC
V: TRBV5-6; D: .; size: .; J: TRBJ2-3; CDR3: CASSLGTGVRTDTQYF; DNA: TGTGCCAGCAGCTTGGGGACGGGGGTGAGGACAGATACGCAGTATTTT
V: TRBV13; D: TRBD1; size: .; J: TRBJ1-5; CDR3: CASSFRDSLNQPQHF; DNA: TGTGCCAGCAGCTTCCGGGACAGCCTAAATCAGCCCCAGCATTTT
V: TRBV4-1; D: TRBD1; size: .; J: TRBJ2-1; CDR3: CASSQEPGQGLYNEQFF; DNA: TGCGCCAGCAGCCAGGAGCCGGGACAGGGGCTGTACAATGAGCAGTTCTTC
V: TRBV27; D: .; size: .; J: TRBJ1-4; CDR3: CASTVSGQPDEKLFF; DNA: TGTGCCAGCACAGTCTCCGGACAGCCCGATGAAAAACTGTTTTTT
V: TRBV28; D: TRBD2; size: few; J: TRBJ2-7; CDR3: CACQSGRAYEQYF; DNA: TGTGCCTGTCAAAGCGGGAGGGCCTACGAGCAGTACTTC
V: TRBV5-3; D: .; size: .; J: TRBJ2-7; CDR3: CARSMFEDHAF; DNA: TGTGCCAGAAGCATGTTTGAGGATCACGCCTTC
V: TRBV5-1; D: TRBD1; size: once; J: TRBJ2-3; CDR3: CASSPGTASTDTQYF; DNA: TGCGCCAGCAGCCCCGGGACAGCTAGCACAGATACGCAGTATTTT
V: TRBV10-2; D: .; size: .; J: TRBJ1-5; CDR3: CASSDGAGYDQPQHF; DNA: TGCGCCAGCAGTGATGGGGCAGGGTACGATCAGCCCCAGCATTTT
V: TRBV5-6; D: .; size: .; J: TRBJ1-1; CDR3: CASSWQNTEAFF; DNA: TGTGCCAGCAGCTGGCAGAACACTGAAGCTTTCTTT
V: TRBV5-1; D: .; size: .; J: TRBJ1-1; CDR3: CASSRGPEAFF; DNA: TGCGCCAGCAGCCGGGGACCTGAAGCTTTCTTT
V: TRBV6-6; D: .; size: .; J: TRBJ1-1; CDR3: CASSYGGTRTEAFF; DNA: TGTGCCAGCAGTTACGGAGGAACCCGGACTGAAGCTTTCTTT
V: TRBV15; D: TRBD1; size: once; J: TRBJ1-1; CDR3: CATSRGTGKNTEAFF; DNA: TGTGCCACCAGCAGAGGGACAGGGAAGAACACTGAAGCTTTCTTT
V: TRBV7-3; D: TRBD2; size: few; J: TRBJ2-2; CDR3: CASSLASGTGELFF; DNA: TGTGCCAGCAGCTTAGCTAGCGGCACCGGGGAGCTGTTTTTT
V: TRBV5-1; D: .; size: .; J: TRBJ1-2; CDR3: CASSLEPGGSYGYTF; DNA: TGCGCCAGCAGCTTGGAACCGGGGGGGAGCTATGGCTACACCTTC
V: TRBV27; D: .; size: .; J: TRBJ2-5; CDR3: CASSSLDSQETQYF; DNA: TGTGCCAGCAGCTCCCTGGACAGTCAAGAGACCCAGTACTTC
V: TRBV28; D: .; size: .; J: TRBJ2-7; CDR3: CASSFSTGIFSYEQYF; DNA: TGTGCCAGCAGTTTCTCGACGGGGATCTTCTCCTACGAGCAGTACTTC
V: TRBV28; D: TRBD2; size: .; J: TRBJ2-1; CDR3: CASRPNRLAGADEQFF; DNA: TGTGCCAGCAGGCCAAACCGACTAGCGGGAGCAGATGAGCAGTTCTTC
V: TRBV29-1; D: .; size: once; J: TRBJ1-2; CDR3: CSVEDLSGNPYGYTF; DNA: TGCAGCGTTGAAGATCTTTCGGGAAACCCCTATGGCTACACCTTC
V: TRBV27; D: TRBD2; size: once; J: TRBJ2-2; CDR3: CASSFGASGRANTGELFF; DNA: TGTGCCAGCAGTTTTGGGGCTAGCGGGAGGGCCAACACCGGGGAGCTGTTTTTT
V: TRBV6-2/TRBV6-3; D: .; size: .; J: TRBJ2-1; CDR3: CASSYSLVNEQFF; DNA: TGTGCCAGCAGTTACTCACTAGTGAATGAGCAGTTCTTC
V: TRBV19; D: .; size: few; J: TRBJ1-5; CDR3: CASSIQGQPQHF; DNA: TGTGCCAGTAGTATACAGGGTCAGCCCCAGCATTTT
V: TRBV6-5; D: .; size: .; J: TRBJ1-3; CDR3: CASSYYGAGNTIYF; DNA: TGTGCCAGCAGTTACTACGGGGCTGGAAACACCATATATTTT
V: TRBV7-9; D: .; size: .; J: TRBJ2-6; CDR3: CASSPGSSGANVLTF; DNA: TGTGCCAGCAGCCCCGGAAGCTCTGGGGCCAACGTCCTGACTTTC
V: TRBV3-1/TRBV3-2; D: TRBD2; size: .; J: TRBJ2-5; CDR3: CASTLAGEETQYF; DNA: TGTGCCAGCACCTTAGCGGGAGAAGAGACCCAGTACTTC
V: TRBV13; D: .; size: .; J: TRBJ1-1; CDR3: CASSPLLNWVNTEAFF; DNA: TGTGCCAGCAGCCCCTTATTAAATTGGGTGAACACTGAAGCTTTCTTT
V: TRBV19; D: .; size: .; J: TRBJ2-7; CDR3: CASSLGPTYEQYF; DNA: TGTGCCAGTAGTCTTGGGCCGACCTACGAGCAGTACTTC
V: TRBV27; D: .; size: .; J: TRBJ2-2; CDR3: CASSLRGAGELFF; DNA: TGTGCCAGCAGCCTCAGGGGCGCCGGGGAGCTGTTTTTT
V: TRBV7-6; D: .; size: .; J: TRBJ1-4; CDR3: CASKGELDEKLFF; DNA: TGTGCCAGCAAGGGGGAACTAGATGAAAAACTGTTTTTT
V: TRBV30; D: .; size: .; J: TRBJ1-2; CDR3: CAWDGGSRPNLAF; DNA: TGTGCCTGGGACGGGGGTAGTAGGCCAAACTTAGCCTTC
V: TRBV6-6; D: .; size: .; J: TRBJ2-1; CDR3: CASSPSNEQFF; DNA: TGTGCCAGCAGCCCCAGCAATGAGCAGTTCTTC
V: TRBV11-3; D: .; size: .; J: TRBJ2-1; CDR3: CASSLAAGPFGNEQFF; DNA: TGTGCCAGCAGCTTAGCAGCGGGCCCCTTTGGGAATGAGCAGTTCTTC
V: TRBV15; D: .; size: .; J: TRBJ1-5; CDR3: CATSRGQVSNQPQHF; DNA: TGTGCCACCAGCAGGGGCCAGGTGAGCAATCAGCCCCAGCATTTT
V: TRBV15; D: .; size: .; J: TRBJ1-2; CDR3: CATSRAQVFYGYTF; DNA: TGTGCCACCAGCAGAGCCCAGGTTTTCTATGGCTACACCTTC
V: TRBV7-9; D: .; size: .; J: TRBJ2-2; CDR3: CASSFNAGELFF; DNA: TGTGCCAGCAGCTTCAACGCCGGGGAGCTGTTTTTT
V: TRBV7-9; D: .; size: .; J: TRBJ2-2; CDR3: CASSSRASTGELFF; DNA: TGTGCCAGCAGCTCCCGGGCGTCGACCGGGGAGCTGTTTTTT
V: TRBV30; D: TRBD2; size: .; J: TRBJ2-1; CDR3: CAWGRANEQFF; DNA: TGTGCCTGGGGGAGGGCCAATGAGCAGTTCTTC
V: TRBV13; D: .; size: few; J: TRBJ1-2; CDR3: CASSLILDGYTF; DNA: TGTGCCAGCAGCTTAATCCTGGATGGCTACACCTTC
V: TRBV7-9; D: .; size: .; J: TRBJ1-1; CDR3: CASSLPIMNTEAFF; DNA: TGTGCCAGCAGCTTACCGATTATGAACACTGAAGCTTTCTTT
V: TRBV30; D: .; size: few; J: TRBJ2-7; CDR3: CAWSVLPSYEQYF; DNA: TGTGCCTGGAGTGTACTGCCCTCCTACGAGCAGTACTTC